These T cell receptor beta chains were read from a single sample in a study of beta chain features in type 1 diabetes. Some clones are missing from TCRdb's copy, which holds only in-frame ones; the method was immunoSEQ multiplex PCR. Counted here are roughly 150,000 clones, approximately 8.4% occurring once; the ten biggest clones make up 2.3%. The sequenced sample consisted of central memory CD4+ T cells from blood. Receptors were obtained from a woman under 30 in good health. The CDR3 runs from the conserved cysteine through the conserved F or W.

TRBV7-8	TRBJ2-3	CASSPSGGNPTQYF
TRBV6-5	TRBJ1-4	CASRLTGDNEKLFF
TRBV27	TRBJ2-1	CASSRDRSSYNEQFF
TRBV5-1	TRBJ2-7	CASSQEGRWGEQYF
TRBV30	TRBJ1-2	CACSRTAGVNGYTF
TRBV6-4	TRBJ1-5	CASSTQTGQPQHF
TRBV29-1	TRBJ2-2	CSAKPRADTGELFF
TRBV2	TRBJ1-2	CASRDRALEDTF
TRBV27	TRBJ2-7	CASGTGTSLEQYF
TRBV30	TRBJ2-5	CAWRSGTSGGAETQYF
TRBV27	TRBJ2-7	CASMGTSGMYEQYF
TRBV16	TRBJ1-2	CASSERQTGYGYTF
TRBV10-2	TRBJ2-3	CASSGLSGVRTDTQYF
TRBV18	TRBJ2-7	CASSPQGTGDSYEQYF
TRBV7-2	TRBJ2-4	CASSPRNIQYF
TRBV11-2	TRBJ1-1	CASSPRDRGNTEAFF
TRBV5-1	TRBJ1-2	CASRDSGDGYTF
TRBV7-9	TRBJ1-2	CASSPSWAGYGYTF
TRBV7-9	TRBJ2-1	CASSTLAGSSYNEQFF
TRBV5-1	TRBJ2-1	CASSTGGGNEQFF
TRBV30	TRBJ2-5	CAWSERETQYF
TRBV18	TRBJ2-5	CASSPSGASGSQETQYF
TRBV27	TRBJ1-1	CASSRGGGGYGTEAFF
TRBV7-2	TRBJ1-2	CASSLTGGDYGYTF
TRBV4-1	TRBJ2-3	CASSQEETDTQYF
TRBV9	TRBJ2-7	CASSVSGGEQYF
TRBV29-1	TRBJ1-1	CSVGPRDLNTEAFF
TRBV18	TRBJ1-3	CASSSGISGNTIYF
TRBV21-1	TRBJ2-5	CASPLSGHPQGTQYF
TRBV7-8	TRBJ2-7	CASSPSSGTSAYEQYF
TRBV30	TRBJ1-2	CAWRRQGVNYGYTF
TRBV2	TRBJ2-3	CASSPRSASGGLSTDTQYF
TRBV7-2	TRBJ1-5	CASSEQQGGNQPQHF
TRBV11-2	TRBJ2-1	CASSLDMGASYNEQFF
TRBV27	TRBJ1-4	CASSSLLGQGGKLFF
TRBV6-6	TRBJ2-3	CASQPTTSGADTQYF
TRBV7-9	TRBJ1-1	CASSLAEGARAFF